This TCR beta chain was found in a study of early T cells in non-severe SARS-CoV-2 infection. TCRdb ran MiXCR on the 5' RACE reads and lists one entry per CDR3 protein. The data show 85,000 to 100,000 distinct CDR3 sequences, with approximately 9.9% seen just once and less than 5.5% held by the top ten. CDR3 size: 13 residues. Germline V gene sequence: CDR1 KGHSH, CDR2 LQKENI. J lost 4 bases, V lost 2 bases, and 0 bases had no gene match. This clonotype has ten or more counts. The TCR was taken from an adult who was a healthcare worker with PCR-confirmed SARS-CoV-2 infection or an uninfected control (not recorded which). The source material was whole blood, sampled at baseline. The rearrangement joins TRBV18 to TRBJ2-3; 7 bases map to TRBD2. CDR3 in amino acids: CASSPAGADTQYF. CDR3 sequence (DNA): TGTGCCAGCTCACCAGCGGGGGCAGATACGCAGTATTTT.